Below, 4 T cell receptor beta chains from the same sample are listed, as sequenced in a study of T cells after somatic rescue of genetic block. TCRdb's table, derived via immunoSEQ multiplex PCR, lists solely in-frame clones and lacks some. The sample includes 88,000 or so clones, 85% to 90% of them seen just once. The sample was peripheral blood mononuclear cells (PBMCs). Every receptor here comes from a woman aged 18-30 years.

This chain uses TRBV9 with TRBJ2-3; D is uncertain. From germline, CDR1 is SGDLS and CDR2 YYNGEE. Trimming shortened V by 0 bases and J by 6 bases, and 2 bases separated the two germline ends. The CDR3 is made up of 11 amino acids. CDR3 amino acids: CASSVGDTQYF. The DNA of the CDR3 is TGTGCCAGCAGCGTAGGTGATACGCAGTATTTT.

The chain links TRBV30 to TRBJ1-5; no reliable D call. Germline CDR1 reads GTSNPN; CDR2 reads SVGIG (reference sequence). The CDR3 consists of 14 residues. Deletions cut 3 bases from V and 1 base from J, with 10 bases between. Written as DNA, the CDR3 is TGTGCCTGGAGCGGACGGTGGAGCAATCAGCCCCAGCATTTT. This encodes CAWSGRWSNQPQHF.

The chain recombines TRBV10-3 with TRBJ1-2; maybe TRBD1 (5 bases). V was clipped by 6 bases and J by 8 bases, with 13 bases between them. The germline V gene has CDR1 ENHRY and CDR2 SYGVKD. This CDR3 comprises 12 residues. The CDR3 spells CAIRTAADGYTF. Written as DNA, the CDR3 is TGTGCCATCAGGACAGCCGCCGACGGCTACACCTTC.

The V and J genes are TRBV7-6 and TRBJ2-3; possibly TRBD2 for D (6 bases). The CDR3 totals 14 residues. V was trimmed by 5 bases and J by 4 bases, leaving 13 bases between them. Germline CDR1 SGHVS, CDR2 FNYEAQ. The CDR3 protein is CASSPRLVADTQYF. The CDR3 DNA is TGTGCCAGCAGCCCCAGACTAGTCGCAGATACGCAGTATTTT.